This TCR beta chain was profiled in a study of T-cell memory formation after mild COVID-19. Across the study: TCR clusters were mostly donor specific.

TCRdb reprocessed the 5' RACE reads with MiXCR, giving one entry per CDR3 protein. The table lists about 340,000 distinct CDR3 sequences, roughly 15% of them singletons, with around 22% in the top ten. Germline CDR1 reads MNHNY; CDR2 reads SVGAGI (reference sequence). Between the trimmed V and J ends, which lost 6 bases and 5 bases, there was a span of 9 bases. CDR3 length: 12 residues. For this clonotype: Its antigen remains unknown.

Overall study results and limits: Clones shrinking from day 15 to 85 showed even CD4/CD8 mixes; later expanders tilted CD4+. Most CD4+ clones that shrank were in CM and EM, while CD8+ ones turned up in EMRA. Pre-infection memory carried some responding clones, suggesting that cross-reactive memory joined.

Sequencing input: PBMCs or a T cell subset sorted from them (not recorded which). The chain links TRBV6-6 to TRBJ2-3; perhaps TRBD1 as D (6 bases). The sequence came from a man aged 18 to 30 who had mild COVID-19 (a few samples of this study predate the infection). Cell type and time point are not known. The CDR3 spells CASRLGGDTQYF. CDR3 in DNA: TGTGCCAGCAGGTTAGGGGGAGATACGCAGTATTTT.